Below, one T cell receptor beta chain is given with its context. V gave up 0 bases and J gave up 2 bases, with 4 bases separating them. Germline CDR1 MRHNA, CDR2 SNTAGT. The CDR3 runs 13 residues. This sample is part of a study of blood T cell repertoires in COVID-19. The wider study: Donors in the United States, Italy and Spain gave samples during acute or convalescent COVID-19. T cells, B-cell-depleted T cells, or PBMCs provided the cDNA or gDNA that served as material.

Per the study methods: Amplifying reference gene primers gave estimates of nucleated cell counts. Produced via immunoSEQ multiplex PCR; TCRdb's table is partial and in-frame only. V, J and clone size are those of that table, while D and trimming were read from the DNA. The sample records roughly 320,000 clones, approximately 85% being singletons. This chain links TRBV6-4 with TRBJ1-1; D gene ambiguous. The receptor's source is a human donor in a cohort sampled during active COVID-19. The sequenced sample was peripheral blood. Here the CDR3 reads CASSDSLNTEAFF. DNA of the CDR3: TGTGCCAGCAGTGACTCGCTAAACACTGAAGCTTTCTTT.